Below, 25 T cell receptor beta chains from the same sample are listed, as sequenced in a study of blood T cell repertoires in COVID-19. Using immunoSEQ multiplex PCR, the repertoire was profiled, and TCRdb retains in-frame clones only, with some absent. The repertoire holds approximately 96,000 clones, with about 96% as singletons. Sample: peripheral blood. These receptors were taken from a human donor with active COVID-19. The donor label of this sample is uncertain.

The chain has TRBV19 and TRBJ1-2; D ambiguous. The CDR3 is 17 amino acids. Germline-derived CDR1 and CDR2 are LNHDA and SQIVND (reference sequence). The V end lost 5 bases, the J end lost 7 bases, and 26 bases lay between the germline ends. For the CDR3, the DNA is TGTGCCAGTAGTCCACCTTTGGGCGGAACCGCCGGGGTTGGCTACACCTTC. Residues: CASSPPLGGTAGVGYTF.

The count of this clone is one. The chain links TRBV20-1 to TRBJ2-7, with a possible D match to TRBD2 (5 bases). Germline V gene data show CDR1 as DFQATT and CDR2 as SNEGSKA (reference sequence). Trimming stripped 6 bases from V and 6 bases from J, with 12 bases between. CDR3 length: 11 amino acids. The chain's CDR3 is CSAKRGLEQYF. CDR3 DNA sequence: TGCAGTGCAAAGCGAGGGCTCGAGCAGTACTTC.

J is TRBJ2-1 and V is TRBV5-1, with 8 positions matching TRBD1. This CDR3 is built from 14 residues. Trimming cost V 5 bases and J 7 bases; bases outside gene matches: 8. The germline V gene has CDR1 SGHRS and CDR2 YFSETQ. As DNA, the CDR3 is TGCGCCAGCAGGAGTCAGGGGGCGGGGAATGAGCAGTTCTTC. It codes for CASRSQGAGNEQFF.

The J gene is TRBJ2-3, the V gene TRBV7-9; 7 bases match TRBD1. The CDR3 totals 17 residues. The V and J ends lost 0 bases and 4 bases, in that order; junction bases with no gene match: 10. Germline loops: CDR1 SEHNR, CDR2 FQNEAQ (reference sequence). CDR3 protein: CASSLASGGRVADTQYF. The CDR3 DNA follows: TGTGCCAGCAGCTTAGCTTCAGGGGGACGGGTCGCAGATACGCAGTATTTT.

The J gene is TRBJ2-7, the V gene TRBV6-5, with 7 bases matching TRBD1. CDR1 is MNHEY and CDR2 is SVGAGI in the germline V gene. Trimming removed 3 bases from V and 3 bases from J; junction bases left unmatched: 5. This CDR3 has 14 residues. The DNA of the CDR3 is TGTGCCAGCAGTTATGAGAACAGGGGCTACGAGCAGTACTTC. The encoded protein is CASSYENRGYEQYF.

The chain joins TRBV7-6 to TRBJ1-2; tentative D call: TRBD1 (5 bases). The V end was cut by 1 base, the J end by 4 bases, with 13 bases between. Germline-derived CDR1 and CDR2 are SGHVS and FNYEAQ. This CDR3 contains 15 residues. CDR3 nucleotide sequence: TGTGCCAGCAGCTTAGGGGGTCCAGGGATCTATGGCTACACCTTC. Its translation is CASSLGGPGIYGYTF.

V gene TRBV6-5 combines with J gene TRBJ2-7; a weak D match, TRBD1 (6 bases). The CDR3 runs 16 residues. Trimming cost V 2 bases and J 0 bases, with 14 bases left between them. CDR1 is MNHEY, CDR2 SVGAGI, per germline. The CDR3 bases are TGTGCCAGCAGTTACCGCTTAGGGACACCCTCCTACGAGCAGTACTTC. Translated: CASSYRLGTPSYEQYF.

The chain links TRBV5-1 to TRBJ2-7, with 12 nucleotides matching TRBD1. V shed 4 bases, J shed 2 bases, and the junction held 7 bases outside the gene matches. There are 16 residues in the CDR3. Looked up from germline, CDR1 is SGHRS and CDR2 is YFSETQ. The CDR3 DNA sequence: TGCGCCAGCAGCATCGGGACAGGGGGCGCCCCCTACGAGCAGTACTTC. Protein product: CASSIGTGGAPYEQYF.

The chain carries TRBV5-1 and TRBJ2-5; TRBD2 matches at 11 bases. Germline V CDR1 and CDR2: SGHRS, YFSETQ. CDR3 size: 18 residues. The V gene end was trimmed by 0 bases and the J gene end by 1 base; junction bases not matched to a gene: 8. CDR3 nucleotide sequence: TGCGCCAGCAGCTTGGGGGGACTAGCGGACTCCACCCAAGAGACCCAGTACTTC. Its translation is CASSLGGLADSTQETQYF.

The V and J genes are TRBV10-3 and TRBJ1-2; weak D call: TRBD1 (6 bases). There are 14 residues in the CDR3. Trimming removed 8 bases from V and 3 bases from J, with 16 bases in between. Germline V gene lookup returns CDR1 ENHRY and CDR2 SYGVKD. The DNA of the CDR3 is TGTGCCATCGACCGAGGGGGAGGGGACTATGGCTACACCTTC. The encoded protein is CAIDRGGGDYGYTF.

The chain joins TRBV9 to TRBJ2-7; TRBD2 agrees at 12 bases. The J segment lost 4 bases and the V segment lost 4 bases, leaving 3 bases of the junction unmatched. The V gene's germline CDR1 is SGDLS and CDR2 YYNGEE. The CDR3 length is 14 residues. The CDR3: CASSPGTSGYEQYF. The CDR3, as DNA: TGTGCCAGCAGCCCCGGGACTAGCGGGTACGAGCAGTACTTC.

The V and J genes are TRBV10-3 and TRBJ2-5; D is uncertain. V was shortened by 0 bases and J by 2 bases, with 10 bases between the two germline ends. In germline, CDR1 is ENHRY, CDR2 SYGVKD. The CDR3 has 15 residues. CDR3 sequence reads: CAISESNRRQETQYF. CDR3 nucleotides: TGTGCCATCAGTGAGTCGAACCGGAGACAAGAGACCCAGTACTTC.

The genes are TRBV6-6 and TRBJ2-1, with 11 nucleotides matching TRBD1. V gave up 10 bases and J gave up 2 bases; unmatched junction bases: 4. Germline values: CDR1 MNHNY, CDR2 SVGAGI (reference sequence). CDR3 size: 14 residues. The CDR3 DNA sequence: TGTGCCATCCGGACAGGGGGCACCTACAATGAGCAGTTCTTC. It codes for CAIRTGGTYNEQFF.

The rearrangement links TRBV4-2 to TRBJ1-5; the D gene is possibly TRBD1 (5 bases). Looked up from germline, CDR1 is LGHNA and CDR2 is YNFKEQ. CDR3 length: 14 residues. Trimming shortened V by 3 bases and J by 8 bases, and 14 bases separated the two germline ends. CDR3 in amino acids: CASSQEGREEPQHF. CDR3 DNA: TGTGCCAGCAGCCAGGAAGGCAGGGAGGAGCCCCAGCATTTT.

The chain combines TRBV5-1 with TRBJ2-7, with 9 bases identical to TRBD1. The CDR3 is made up of 16 amino acids. The V gene's germline CDR1 is SGHRS and CDR2 YFSETQ. The trim removed 4 bases at V and 2 bases at J, leaving 10 bases unmatched. This chain's CDR3 is CASSRTDRGTTYEQYF. The CDR3 coding sequence is TGCGCCAGCAGCAGGACGGACAGGGGAACAACCTACGAGCAGTACTTC.

The chain is built from TRBV18 and TRBJ2-7; 7 positions match TRBD2. CDR1 is KGHSH, CDR2 LQKENI, per germline. The CDR3 runs 15 residues. V gave up 2 bases and J gave up 3 bases; unmatched junction bases: 7. The DNA for the CDR3 is TGTGCCAGCTCACCATGGGGGGGAGGAGGCTACGAGCAGTACTTC. Translation gives CASSPWGGGGYEQYF.

This clone was observed a single time. The J gene is TRBJ1-6, the V gene TRBV14; no clear D. V shed 3 bases and J shed 13 bases, with 19 bases lying between them. Per germline, CDR1 SGHDN and CDR2 FVKESK. The CDR3 runs 15 residues. The CDR3 region is CASSQADGYGGPLHF. The CDR3 bases are TGTGCCAGCAGCCAGGCGGATGGTTATGGCGGCCCCCTCCACTTT.

V and J are TRBV7-2 and TRBJ1-2, with 7 bases fitting TRBD1. CDR1 SGHTA and CDR2 FQGNSA come from the germline V gene. This CDR3 has 14 amino acids. The J segment lost 4 bases and the V segment lost 3 bases, leaving 5 bases of the junction unmatched. In DNA form, the CDR3 reads TGTGCCAGCAGCTTGGAGACAGGGCTCTATGGCTACACCTTC. It is translated as CASSLETGLYGYTF. Combining the CDR3 with reference TRBV7-2 and TRBJ1-2 gives the whole variable domain GAGVSQSPSNKVTEKGKDVELRCDPISGHTALYWYRQSLGQGLEFLIYFQGNSAPDKSGLPSDRFSAERTGGSVSTLTIQRTQQEDSAVYLCASSLETGLYGYTFGSGTRLTVV.

The J gene is TRBJ2-1, the V gene TRBV18, with D perhaps TRBD2 (6 bases). Germline V lookup: CDR1 KGHSH, CDR2 LQKENI. Trimming took off 3 bases at V and 2 bases at J, with 11 bases between the two ends. This CDR3 spans 15 amino acids. The CDR3 loop reads CASSPPGDPYNEQFF. DNA for the CDR3: TGTGCCAGCTCACCCCCGGGGGATCCCTACAATGAGCAGTTCTTC.

The chain couples TRBV6-6 to TRBJ2-2; tentative D call: TRBD2 (5 bases). Trimming shortened V by 6 bases and J by 0 bases, and 8 bases separated the two germline ends. Germline V gene data show CDR1 as MNHNY and CDR2 as SVGAGI (reference sequence). This CDR3 contains 14 residues. CDR3 DNA: TGTGCCAGCAGGTTCGGGGCGAACACCGGGGAGCTGTTTTTT. Its translation: CASRFGANTGELFF.

V is TRBV18 and J is TRBJ2-3; 10 nucleotides align to TRBD1. Germline V gives CDR1 KGHSH, CDR2 LQKENI. V gave up 2 bases and J gave up 4 bases; unmatched junction bases: 3. The CDR3 length is 15 residues. The CDR3 spells CASSPGTGVPDTQYF. CDR3 nucleotide sequence: TGTGCCAGCTCACCAGGGACAGGGGTTCCAGATACGCAGTATTTT.

This chain uses TRBV20-1 with TRBJ2-5, with 10 bases lining up with TRBD2. The V gene end was trimmed by 2 bases and the J gene end by 13 bases; junction bases not matched to a gene: 4. There are 11 residues in the CDR3. Germline-derived CDR1 and CDR2 are DFQATT and SNEGSKA (reference sequence). The CDR3 spells CSARSIAGGYF. For the CDR3, the DNA is TGCAGTGCTAGATCCATAGCGGGAGGGTACTTC.

V is TRBV12-3 or TRBV12-4 and J is TRBJ1-1, with a tentative D call TRBD1 (5 bases). The V and J ends lost 6 bases and 2 bases respectively, with 10 bases between them. CDR3 length: 13 residues. Here the CDR3 DNA reads TGTGCCAGCAGCCTCAGGGTTAACACTGAAGCTTTCTTT. It translates to CASSLRVNTEAFF.

This clone appeared once. This chain connects TRBV7-9 to TRBJ2-1; TRBD1 is a possible D gene (6 bases). CDR3 length: 15 amino acids. The V gene lost 1 base and the J gene lost 3 bases, with 10 bases spanning the gap. CDR1 and CDR2 from the germline V gene are SEHNR and FQNEAQ (reference sequence). In DNA form, the CDR3 reads TGTGCCAGCAGCTTAGACAGGGCTGGCTACAATGAGCAGTTCTTC. Residues: CASSLDRAGYNEQFF.

This sequence joins TRBV10-3 and TRBJ2-3; no firm D call. Deletions cut 3 bases from V and 6 bases from J, with 13 bases between. This CDR3 is built from 14 residues. Per germline, CDR1 ENHRY and CDR2 SYGVKD. For the CDR3, the DNA is TGTGCCATCAGTGATAGTGCCGTCCTGGATACGCAGTATTTT. Protein product: CAISDSAVLDTQYF.